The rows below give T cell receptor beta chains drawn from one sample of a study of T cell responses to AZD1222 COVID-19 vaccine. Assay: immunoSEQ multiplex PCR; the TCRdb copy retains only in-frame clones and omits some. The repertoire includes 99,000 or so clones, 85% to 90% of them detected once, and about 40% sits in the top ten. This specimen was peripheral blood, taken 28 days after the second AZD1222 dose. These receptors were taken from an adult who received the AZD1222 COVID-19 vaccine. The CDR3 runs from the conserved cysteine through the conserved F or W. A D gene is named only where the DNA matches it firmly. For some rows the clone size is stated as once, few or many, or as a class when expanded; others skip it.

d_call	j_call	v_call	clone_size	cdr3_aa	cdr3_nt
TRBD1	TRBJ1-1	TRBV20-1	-	CSVSEGADTEAFF	TGCAGTGTCAGTGAGGGGGCGGACACTGAAGCTTTCTTT
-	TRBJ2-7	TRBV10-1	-	CASSESTGQQYF	TGCGCCAGCAGTGAGTCGACGGGACAGCAGTACTTC
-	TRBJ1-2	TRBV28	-	CASSSAGDYGYTF	TGTGCCAGCAGTTCCGCCGGGGACTATGGCTACACCTTC
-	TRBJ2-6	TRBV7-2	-	CASSFGSASGANVLTF	TGTGCCAGCAGCTTTGGGTCCGCCTCTGGGGCCAACGTCCTGACTTTC
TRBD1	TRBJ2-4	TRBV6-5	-	CASRLGQGINIQYF	TGTGCCAGCAGACTAGGACAGGGGATAAACATTCAGTACTTC
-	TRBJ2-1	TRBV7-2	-	CASSSVGFPYNEQFF	TGTGCCAGCAGCTCAGTAGGGTTCCCATACAATGAGCAGTTCTTC
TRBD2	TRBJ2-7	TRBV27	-	CASSLSSSGRAHEQYF	TGTGCCAGCAGTTTATCGAGTAGCGGGAGGGCCCACGAGCAGTACTTC
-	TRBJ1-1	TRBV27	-	CASSFRAGMNTEAFF	TGTGCCAGCAGTTTTCGGGCGGGGATGAACACTGAAGCTTTCTTT
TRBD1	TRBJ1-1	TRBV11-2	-	CASSFEGARTEAFF	TGTGCCAGCAGCTTCGAGGGGGCTCGGACTGAAGCTTTCTTT
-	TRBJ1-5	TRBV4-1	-	CASSQGRVSNQPQHF	TGCGCCAGCAGCCAAGGCAGGGTGAGCAATCAGCCCCAGCATTTT
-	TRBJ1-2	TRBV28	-	CASSLVTNYGYTF	TGTGCCAGCAGTTTAGTCACTAACTATGGCTACACCTTC
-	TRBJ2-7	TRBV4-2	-	CASSQGGGRTDAYEQYF	TGTGCCAGCAGCCAAGGTGGGGGAAGGACAGACGCCTACGAGCAGTACTTC
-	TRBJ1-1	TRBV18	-	CASSSQPGPLLTEAFF	TGTGCCAGCTCATCCCAACCGGGACCGCTTCTAACTGAAGCTTTCTTT
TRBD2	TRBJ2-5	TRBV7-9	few	CASSFRLAELETQYF	TGTGCCAGCAGCTTCAGACTAGCGGAACTGGAGACCCAGTACTTC
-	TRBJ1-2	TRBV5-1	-	CASSRGFYGYTF	TGCGCCAGCAGCCGGGGATTTTATGGCTACACCTTC
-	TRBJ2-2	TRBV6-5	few	CASSYNTGELFF	TGTGCCAGCAGTTACAACACCGGGGAGCTGTTTTTT
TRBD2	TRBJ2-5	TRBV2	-	CASSEVGSSGSGEETQYF	TGTGCCAGCAGTGAAGTTGGGTCTAGCGGAAGCGGAGAAGAGACCCAGTACTTC
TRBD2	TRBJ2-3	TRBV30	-	CAWAKGLAADTQYF	TGTGCCTGGGCTAAAGGACTAGCAGCCGATACGCAGTATTTT
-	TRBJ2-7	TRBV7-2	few	CASSFSTRGNYEQYF	TGTGCCAGCAGCTTCTCAACCCGGGGGAATTACGAGCAGTACTTC
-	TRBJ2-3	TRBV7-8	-	CASSPSTTDTQYF	TGTGCCAGCAGCCCTAGTACCACAGATACGCAGTATTTT
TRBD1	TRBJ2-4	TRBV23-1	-	CASSPGGPPKNIQYF	TGCGCCAGCAGTCCAGGGGGCCCTCCCAAAAACATTCAGTACTTC
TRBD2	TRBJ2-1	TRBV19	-	CASSTPTAGDNEQFF	TGTGCCAGTAGTACCCCTACAGCGGGAGACAATGAGCAGTTCTTC
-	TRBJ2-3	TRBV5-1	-	CASSLEALGTDTQYF	TGCGCCAGCAGCTTGGAAGCGCTGGGCACAGATACGCAGTATTTT
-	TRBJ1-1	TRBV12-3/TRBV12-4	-	CASSVRGDTEAFF	TGTGCCAGCAGTGTTAGGGGGGACACTGAAGCTTTCTTT
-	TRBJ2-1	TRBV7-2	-	CASSPGGRDNEQFF	TGTGCCAGCAGCCCAGGGGGGCGCGACAATGAGCAGTTCTTC
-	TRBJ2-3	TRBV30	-	CAWSGRLGDTQYF	TGTGCCTGGAGTGGCAGACTTGGGGATACGCAGTATTTT
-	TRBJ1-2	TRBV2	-	CASRVGAESGYTF	TGTGCCAGCCGGGTAGGGGCAGAGAGTGGCTACACCTTC
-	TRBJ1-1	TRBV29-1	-	CSVEANTEAFF	TGCAGCGTTGAAGCCAACACTGAAGCTTTCTTT
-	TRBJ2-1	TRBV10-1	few	CASGPGDFYEQFF	TGCGCCAGCGGTCCGGGAGACTTCTATGAGCAGTTCTTC
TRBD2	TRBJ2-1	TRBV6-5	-	CASRTTSGENNEQFF	TGTGCCAGCAGGACGACTAGCGGGGAGAACAATGAGCAGTTCTTC
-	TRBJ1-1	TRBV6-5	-	CASSYGGSAEAFF	TGTGCCAGCAGTTACGGGGGGTCAGCTGAAGCTTTCTTT
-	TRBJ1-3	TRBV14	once	CASSQVFSSGNTIYF	TGTGCCAGCAGCCAAGTATTCAGCTCTGGAAACACCATATATTTT
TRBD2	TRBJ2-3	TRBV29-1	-	CSVKGGGLALASTDTQYF	TGCAGCGTCAAGGGGGGGGGACTAGCGTTGGCTAGCACAGATACGCAGTATTTT
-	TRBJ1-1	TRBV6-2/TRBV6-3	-	CASSYSGWTEAFF	TGTGCCAGCAGTTACTCGGGGTGGACTGAAGCTTTCTTT
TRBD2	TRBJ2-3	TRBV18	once	CASSRLAGDADTQYF	TGTGCCAGCTCACGACTAGCGGGAGACGCAGATACGCAGTATTTT
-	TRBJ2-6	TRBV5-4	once	CATAAGSSGANVLTF	TGTGCCACGGCTGCGGGCTCTTCTGGGGCCAACGTCCTGACTTTC
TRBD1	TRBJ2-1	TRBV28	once	CASSLGTGVYNEQFF	TGTGCCAGCAGTTTGGGGACAGGGGTCTACAATGAGCAGTTCTTC